One sample yielded the 13 T cell receptor beta chains listed below, sequenced in a study of blood T cell repertoires in COVID-19. The method was immunoSEQ multiplex PCR; TCRdb's version includes in-frame clones alone and lacks a portion of them. The repertoire holds fewer than 250,000 clones, 75% to 90% seen once, with just over 0.85% in the top ten. What was sequenced was PBMCs or T cells enriched from blood (not recorded which). The source of these receptors is a middle-aged man who had been exposed to COVID-19.

The chain joins TRBV5-1 to TRBJ2-1; TRBD1 might be the D (6 bases). Germline lookup yields CDR1 SGHRS and CDR2 YFSETQ. V was shortened by 5 bases and J by 0 bases, with 12 bases between the two germline ends. There are 15 residues in the CDR3. CDR3 region: CASRQGPTSYNEQFF. DNA of the CDR3: TGCGCCAGCAGACAGGGACCTACCTCCTACAATGAGCAGTTCTTC.

This rearrangement joins TRBV18 to TRBJ2-1, with 14 bases fitting TRBD2. The J segment lost 9 bases and the V segment lost 3 bases, leaving 4 bases of the junction unmatched. Germline CDR1 is KGHSH and CDR2 is LQKENI. CDR3 length: 15 residues. The CDR3: CASSPGLAGAVEQFF. The CDR3 region has the DNA TGTGCCAGCTCACCGGGACTAGCGGGAGCAGTTGAGCAGTTCTTC.

The chain is built from TRBV28 and TRBJ2-1; D is possibly TRBD2 (6 bases). Germline CDR1 MDHEN, CDR2 SYDVKM. The CDR3 length is 12 residues. V was clipped by 3 bases and J by 7 bases, with 7 bases between them. CDR3 DNA: TGTGCCAGCAGTTTGGCGGGGAATGAGCAGTTCTTC. It encodes CASSLAGNEQFF.

The V call is TRBV5-1, the J call TRBJ2-3; D might be TRBD2 (6 bases). The V end was cut by 7 bases, the J end by 2 bases, with 14 bases between. CDR3 length: 14 residues. Germline CDR1 SGHRS, CDR2 YFSETQ. CDR3 in DNA: TGCGCCAGCGGGGGGAGAGGGATCACAGATACGCAGTATTTT. Its protein is CASGGRGITDTQYF.

The V and J genes are TRBV24-1 and TRBJ2-5; 7 bases are a match to TRBD1. The J segment lost 2 bases and the V segment lost 4 bases, leaving 3 bases of the junction unmatched. The CDR3 is 14 amino acids. Germline CDR1 KGHDR, CDR2 SFDVKD. The CDR3 nucleotides are TGTGCCACCAGTGAGTCGACAGGGCAAGAGACCCAGTACTTC. Translation: CATSESTGQETQYF.

The CDR3 is CASSLRGTSSPDTQYF. CDR3 in DNA: TGTGCCAGCAGTTTACGAGGGACTAGCTCCCCAGATACGCAGTATTTT. V is TRBV27 and J is TRBJ2-3; 9 bases line up with TRBD2. V dropped 2 bases and J dropped 4; count of bases not matched to a gene: 7. Looked up from germline, CDR1 is MNHEY and CDR2 is SMNVEV (reference sequence). The CDR3 length is 16 residues.

The chain links TRBV5-1 to TRBJ1-1, with TRBD1 as a possible D gene (6 bases). Per the germline V gene, CDR1 is SGHRS and CDR2 is YFSETQ. The CDR3 consists of 15 residues. Trimming cost V 4 bases and J 6 bases, with 19 bases left between them. CDR3: CASSPIGTGRAEAFF. CDR3 bases: TGCGCCAGCAGCCCGATCGGTACAGGGCGCGCTGAAGCTTTCTTT.

The genes are TRBV28 and TRBJ2-7, with D possibly being TRBD2 (6 bases). Germline CDR1 reads MDHEN; CDR2 reads SYDVKM. Deletions cut 5 bases from V and 5 bases from J, with 19 bases between. The CDR3 consists of 15 residues. The CDR3 loop reads CASSPRTSSSDEQYV. The CDR3 DNA follows: TGTGCCAGCAGTCCCCGTACTAGCTCTTCGGACGAGCAGTACGTC.

V and J are TRBV5-1 and TRBJ1-5; TRBD1 agrees at 8 bases. The CDR3 runs to 14 residues. The germline V gene has CDR1 SGHRS and CDR2 YFSETQ. Trimming removed 4 bases from V and 9 bases from J; junction bases left unmatched: 9. The CDR3 region has the DNA TGCGCCAGCAGCATTGGGACAGGTTCAGGGCCCCAGCATTTT. It encodes CASSIGTGSGPQHF.

This chain uses TRBV7-2 with TRBJ2-3, with TRBD1 as a possible D gene (5 bases). V was trimmed by 1 base and J by 4 bases, leaving 9 bases between them. CDR1 is SGHTA and CDR2 is FQGNSA in the germline V gene. The CDR3 is made up of 14 amino acids. The CDR3 reads CASSLVRDSDTQYF. The CDR3 region has the DNA TGTGCCAGCAGCTTAGTCAGGGATTCAGATACGCAGTATTTT.

The gene calls are TRBV5-1 and TRBJ1-2; 9 bases agree with TRBD1. Germline V lookup: CDR1 SGHRS, CDR2 YFSETQ. CDR3 length: 16 amino acids. The ends lost 4 bases at V and 6 bases at J; junction bases unmatched: 13. CDR3 DNA sequence: TGCGCCAGCAGCCCGCAACCGGGACAGGGTTTCAATGGCTACACCTTC. Translated, it gives CASSPQPGQGFNGYTF.

CDR3 protein: CASSGDRASYNSPLHF. CDR3 coding DNA: TGTGCCAGCAGCGGTGACAGGGCCTCCTATAATTCACCCCTCCACTTT. The gene calls are TRBV9 and TRBJ1-6; 7 positions match TRBD1. This CDR3 spans 16 amino acids. From germline, CDR1 is SGDLS and CDR2 YYNGEE. V was clipped by 3 bases and J by 0 bases; unmatched bases: 3.

The V and J genes are TRBV3-1 (or the pseudogene TRBV3-2) and TRBJ1-4; 9 bases fit TRBD1. Unmatched junction bases numbered 4, after V lost 7 bases and J lost 4 bases. The CDR3 runs to 14 residues. Germline CDR1 and CDR2: LGHDT and YNNKEL (reference sequence). CDR3 amino acids: CASTRTGVNEKLFF. CDR3 nucleotide sequence: TGTGCCAGCACCCGGACAGGGGTTAATGAAAAACTGTTTTTT.